The 17 T cell receptor beta chains given below trace back to one sample, sequenced in a study of graft-versus-host responses after intestinal transplantation. TCRdb's table, derived via immunoSEQ multiplex PCR, lists solely in-frame clones and lacks some. The table lists about 63,000 clones, approximately 88% of them singletons. Graft tissue processing released intraepithelial and lamina propria lymphocytes. The sample consisted of ileum tissue, taken 350 to 400 days after transplant. The origin of the receptors is a human patient who received an intestinal transplant, so some T cells may come from the graft donor.

The gene calls are TRBV9 and TRBJ2-1; no clear D gene. The CDR3 runs to 15 residues. With 0 bases removed from V and 1 base from J, the gap between germline ends came to 8 bases. Germline V gene lookup returns CDR1 SGDLS and CDR2 YYNGEE. The DNA for the CDR3 is TGTGCCAGCAGCGTAGAAGACTCTTCCTACAATGAGCAGTTCTTC. Protein sequence: CASSVEDSSYNEQFF.

The chain uses TRBV6-5 and TRBJ1-1; D gene ambiguous. Germline V lookup: CDR1 MNHEY, CDR2 SVGAGI. This CDR3 contains 13 residues. V was pared by 2 bases and J by 4 bases, with 8 bases between. The CDR3 protein is CASSYKGSTEAFF. The CDR3 DNA is TGTGCCAGCAGTTACAAGGGTAGCACTGAAGCTTTCTTT.

The chain joins TRBV6-1 to TRBJ2-1, with D possibly matching TRBD2 (5 bases). Trimming stripped 7 bases from V and 7 bases from J, with 14 bases between. CDR3 length equals 13 residues. Germline values: CDR1 MNHNS, CDR2 SASEGT. The CDR3 loop is CASIALESNEQFF. The CDR3 DNA sequence: TGTGCCAGCATCGCACTAGAGAGTAATGAGCAGTTCTTC.

V is TRBV5-1 and J is TRBJ2-1, with 9 bases fitting TRBD1. Per the germline V gene, CDR1 is SGHRS and CDR2 is YFSETQ. This CDR3 comprises 16 residues. V dropped 0 bases and J dropped 0; count of bases not matched to a gene: 1. The chain's CDR3 is CASSLGQGVSYNEQFF. Here the CDR3 DNA reads TGCGCCAGCAGCTTGGGACAGGGGGTCTCCTACAATGAGCAGTTCTTC.

This clone was seen once. The chain recombines TRBV18 with TRBJ2-5; D may match TRBD1 or TRBD2 (5 bases each). Germline loops: CDR1 KGHSH, CDR2 LQKENI. Trimming left V 1 base short and J 2 bases short, with 14 bases between. The CDR3 extends over 16 amino acids. This chain's CDR3 is CASSPLSGDGQETQYF. CDR3 coding DNA: TGTGCCAGCTCACCACTTAGTGGGGACGGACAAGAGACCCAGTACTTC.

CDR3 amino acids: CASSDRGLSYGYTF. CDR3 DNA: TGTGCCAGCAGTGATAGGGGGCTCAGCTATGGCTACACCTTC. The gene calls are TRBV2 and TRBJ1-2, with 7 bases lining up with TRBD1. Germline CDR1 is SNHLY and CDR2 is FYNNEI. CDR3 size: 14 residues. Trimming cost V 3 bases and J 4 bases; bases outside gene matches: 5.

The V and J genes are TRBV19 and TRBJ2-5; 10 positions agree with TRBD1. Judging by the DNA end, TRBJ2-7 fits better; the J call may be wrong. The CDR3 covers 13 residues. The germline gives CDR1 LNHDA, CDR2 SQIVND (reference sequence). CDR3 protein: CASSPGTGVEQYF. The CDR3 DNA follows: TGTGCCAGTAGTCCCGGGACAGGGGTCGAGCAGTACTTC.

V is TRBV30 and J is TRBJ1-1; 9 nucleotides match TRBD1. Germline V gene sequence: CDR1 GTSNPN, CDR2 SVGIG (reference sequence). V trimming: 1 base; J trimming: 5 bases; junction bases outside the gene matches: 5. The CDR3 length is 14 residues. The CDR3 sequence: CAWSGGQGRTEAFF. As DNA, the CDR3 is TGTGCCTGGAGTGGGGGACAGGGAAGAACTGAAGCTTTCTTT.

The genes are TRBV4-1 and TRBJ2-2; no definite D call. CDR1 and CDR2 (germline): MGHRA, YSYEKL. The V end was cut by 3 bases, the J end by 2 bases, with 16 bases between. CDR3 length: 17 amino acids. CDR3 residues: CASSQLIVSANTGELFF. The CDR3 DNA reads as TGCGCCAGCAGCCAGCTGATAGTATCGGCCAACACCGGGGAGCTGTTTTTT.

The gene calls are TRBV11-2 and TRBJ2-2; D is uncertain. Germline V CDR1 and CDR2: SGHAT, FQNNGV. V was shortened by 2 bases and J by 4 bases, with 11 bases between the two germline ends. This CDR3 comprises 15 residues. The CDR3 sequence: CASSLLDTITGELFF. The CDR3 bases are TGTGCCAGCAGCTTATTGGATACAATCACCGGGGAGCTGTTTTTT. The full variable domain, rest sourced from reference TRBV11-2 and TRBJ2-2, is EAGVAQSPRYKIIEKRQSVAFWCNPISGHATLYWYQQILGQGPKLLIQFQNNGVVDDSQLPKDRFSAERLKGVDSTLKIQPAKLEDSAVYLCASSLLDTITGELFFGEGSRLTVL.

J is TRBJ2-5 and V is TRBV9; TRBD1 is a possible D gene (5 bases). Trimming shortened V by 0 bases and J by 1 base, and 13 bases separated the two germline ends. Germline V gene data show CDR1 as SGDLS and CDR2 as YYNGEE. This CDR3 spans 16 amino acids. Written as DNA, the CDR3 is TGTGCCAGCAGCGTAGCAGGGAACAAACGCCAAGAGACCCAGTACTTC. Its protein product is CASSVAGNKRQETQYF.

The chain recombines TRBV6-5 with TRBJ2-1; 12 nucleotides align to TRBD1. Per the germline V gene, CDR1 is MNHEY and CDR2 is SVGAGI. V lost 5 bases, J lost 4 bases, and 3 bases stayed unmatched. CDR3 length equals 15 residues. CDR3 DNA: TGTGCCAGCAGTGGGACAGGGGGCGTTTACAATGAGCAGTTCTTC. Residues: CASSGTGGVYNEQFF.

V usage is TRBV13 and J usage is TRBJ2-7, with a weak D call TRBD2 (6 bases). This CDR3 has 15 residues. Trimming stripped 5 bases from V and 7 bases from J, with 21 bases between. CDR1 is PRHDT, CDR2 FYEKMQ, per germline (reference sequence). Here the CDR3 DNA reads TGTGCCAGCAGCACCCGGACGGGAGCCCTTAGGGAGCAGTACTTC. Protein sequence: CASSTRTGALREQYF.

The V and J genes are TRBV6-1 and TRBJ2-3; either TRBD1 or TRBD2 may fit D (5 bases each). Trimming left V 6 bases short and J 8 bases short, with 18 bases between. Germline CDR1 MNHNS, CDR2 SASEGT. The CDR3 sequence is 14 residues long. Here the CDR3 DNA reads TGTGCCAGCAGCCGGGGCAACACGGGGTCTACGCAGTATTTT. This translates into CASSRGNTGSTQYF.

About this clone itself: One end of the junction fails to match germline, which may point to a read error. V is TRBV15 and J is TRBJ2-2, with 7 bases that match TRBD2. The CDR3 has 13 residues. Germline CDR1 LNHNV, CDR2 YYDKDF (reference sequence). The CDR3 DNA follows: TGTGCCCCCAGGGCGGGAGCGAACGGGGAGCTGTTTTTT. This codes for CAPRAGANGELFF.

This clone appeared once. V usage is TRBV6-5 and J usage is TRBJ2-7, with 7 bases that match TRBD2. The CDR3 contains 16 residues. Losses at the gene ends were 0 bases for V and 3 bases for J; bases not matched to a gene: 8. The germline V gene encodes CDR1 MNHEY and CDR2 SVGAGI. The CDR3 DNA follows: TGTGCCAGCAGTTACTCTAGTGGCGGGGGAGACTACGAGCAGTACTTC. Translating gives CASSYSSGGGDYEQYF.

This chain joins TRBV6-1 and TRBJ2-3; D is possibly TRBD1 or TRBD2 (5 bases each). Between the trimmed V and J ends, which lost 6 bases and 2 bases, there was a span of 15 bases. Germline CDR1 MNHNS, CDR2 SASEGT. The CDR3 spans 15 residues. CDR3 in DNA: TGTGCCAGCAGGGAGGACACGCTTTACACAGATACGCAGTATTTT. Residues: CASREDTLYTDTQYF.